This TCR beta chain was identified in a study of T-cell reconstitution after alpha-beta-depleted transplantation in children. There are 14 residues in the CDR3. V was shortened by 0 bases and J by 3 bases, with 8 bases between the two germline ends. Germline loops: CDR1 LNHNV, CDR2 YYDKDF (reference sequence). This sample's TCRbeta library carried unique molecular identifier barcodes. TCRdb fed the PCR reads into MiXCR, producing one record per CDR3 protein. This table holds some 600,000 distinct CDR3 sequences, around 13% found once. Turning to this clonotype: No antigen is known for it.

Study-level results: Certain patients had high TCRbeta diversity at day 60, and it came from recipient T cells and thymic progenitors that survived. Newly generated T cells supplied most T-cell counts and diversity one year post-transplant. Roughly two months post-transplant, alpha-beta T cells reportedly originated from several hundred graft clones that had expanded.

This material consisted of PBMCs, mostly from graft donor cells, taken 360 days after TCRalphabeta/CD19-depleted stem cell transplant. This sequence was found in a male patient between 5 and 17 years old who had a stem cell transplant for acute myeloid leukemia, so the T cells may come from the graft donor. The rearrangement links TRBV15 to TRBJ2-5; D unresolved. Here the CDR3 reads CATSRDAEKETQYF. The CDR3 region has the DNA TGTGCCACCAGCAGAGATGCGGAGAAAGAGACCCAGTACTTC.